These 8 T cell receptor beta chains share one sample of origin, sequenced in a study of blood T cell repertoires in COVID-19. Here immunoSEQ multiplex PCR was the method, and the copy in TCRdb shows in-frame clones only, minus some. Of 55,000 to 70,000 clones in the sample, 79% were seen once. The specimen was peripheral blood. These receptors were collected from a man aged 55 to 69 with acute or convalescent COVID-19.

V usage is TRBV2 and J usage is TRBJ1-2, with unresolved D. This CDR3 comprises 14 residues. V shed 5 bases and J shed 5 bases, with 15 bases lying between them. The germline V gene has CDR1 SNHLY and CDR2 FYNNEI. The CDR3 protein is CASSPTSPIYGYTF. The DNA of the CDR3 is TGTGCCAGCAGTCCTACTTCACCCATATATGGCTACACCTTC. The variable domain in full, with the rest retrieved from reference TRBV2 and TRBJ1-2, is EPEVTQTPSHQVTQMGQEVILRCVPISNHLYFYWYRQILGQKVEFLVSFYNNEISEKSEIFDDQFSVERPDGSNFTLKIRSTKLEDSAMYFCASSPTSPIYGYTFGSGTRLTVV.

The chain employs TRBV19 and TRBJ1-1; D unclear. The CDR3 contains 13 residues. CDR1 LNHDA and CDR2 SQIVND come from the germline V gene (reference sequence). Trimming left V 1 base short and J 0 bases short, with 3 bases between. Here the CDR3 reads CASSIAVNTEAFF. CDR3 in DNA: TGTGCCAGTAGTATAGCGGTGAACACTGAAGCTTTCTTT.

The rearrangement links TRBV30 to TRBJ1-1, with D maybe TRBD1 (5 bases). This CDR3 spans 13 amino acids. Germline CDR1 reads GTSNPN; CDR2 reads SVGIG (reference sequence). The V gene lost 1 base and the J gene lost 3 bases, with 9 bases spanning the gap. In DNA form, the CDR3 reads TGTGCCTGGAGTGGGTCGGGGGACACTGAAGCTTTCTTT. Protein: CAWSGSGDTEAFF.

The gene calls are TRBV18 and TRBJ1-1; D is perhaps TRBD1 (5 bases). Germline V gene sequence: CDR1 KGHSH, CDR2 LQKENI. Trimming cost V 0 bases and J 0 bases, with 14 bases left between them. The CDR3 loop spans 17 amino acids. The CDR3 loop is CASSPPGRGGMNTEAFF. Here the CDR3 DNA reads TGTGCCAGCTCACCACCGGGCCGGGGGGGGATGAACACTGAAGCTTTCTTT.

This chain links TRBV2 with TRBJ1-6, with D tentatively TRBD1 (5 bases). Germline V gene sequence: CDR1 SNHLY, CDR2 FYNNEI. V lost 1 base and J lost 14, with 24 bases in between. CDR3 length: 17 residues. DNA of the CDR3: TGTGCCAGCAGTGAAGTCGTGGGCGGAGGGGCCCATCAGGCCCTCCACTTT. Translation gives CASSEVVGGGAHQALHF.

This chain joins TRBV5-1 and TRBJ1-1, with 7 nucleotides matching TRBD1. This CDR3 spans 14 amino acids. V gave up 2 bases and J gave up 1 base; unmatched junction bases: 2. The germline gives CDR1 SGHRS, CDR2 YFSETQ. The DNA of the CDR3 is TGCGCCAGCAGCTTAAGGACAGGGAACACTGAAGCTTTCTTT. Translating it yields CASSLRTGNTEAFF.

This rearrangement joins TRBV5-1 to TRBJ2-2, with a tentative D call TRBD1 (6 bases). Germline loops: CDR1 SGHRS, CDR2 YFSETQ. This CDR3 has 16 amino acids. The V end was cut by 0 bases, the J end by 2 bases, with 11 bases between. The DNA for the CDR3 is TGCGCCAGCAGCTTGGTGCCCAGGGGTAACACCGGGGAGCTGTTTTTT. Residues: CASSLVPRGNTGELFF.

J is TRBJ1-1 and V is TRBV4-2; possibly TRBD1 for D (5 bases). Germline V gene sequence: CDR1 LGHNA, CDR2 YNFKEQ. V dropped 0 bases and J dropped 11 bases, with 13 bases sitting between them. The CDR3 spans 13 residues. CDR3 protein: CASSQDLAGKAFF. CDR3 DNA: TGTGCCAGCAGCCAAGATCTCGCAGGGAAGGCTTTCTTT.